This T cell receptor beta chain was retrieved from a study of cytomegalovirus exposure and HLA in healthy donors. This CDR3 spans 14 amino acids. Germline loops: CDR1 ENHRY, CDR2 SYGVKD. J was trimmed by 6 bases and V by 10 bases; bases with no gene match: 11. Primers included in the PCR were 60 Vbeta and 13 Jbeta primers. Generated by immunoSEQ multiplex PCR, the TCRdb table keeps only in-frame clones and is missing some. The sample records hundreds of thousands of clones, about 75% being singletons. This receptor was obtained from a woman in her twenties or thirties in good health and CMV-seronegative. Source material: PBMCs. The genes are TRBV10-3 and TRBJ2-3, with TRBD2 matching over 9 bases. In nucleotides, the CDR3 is TGTGCCACGCGGGGGGGCCAGGGTGTTGATACGCAGTATTTT. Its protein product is CATRGGQGVDTQYF.